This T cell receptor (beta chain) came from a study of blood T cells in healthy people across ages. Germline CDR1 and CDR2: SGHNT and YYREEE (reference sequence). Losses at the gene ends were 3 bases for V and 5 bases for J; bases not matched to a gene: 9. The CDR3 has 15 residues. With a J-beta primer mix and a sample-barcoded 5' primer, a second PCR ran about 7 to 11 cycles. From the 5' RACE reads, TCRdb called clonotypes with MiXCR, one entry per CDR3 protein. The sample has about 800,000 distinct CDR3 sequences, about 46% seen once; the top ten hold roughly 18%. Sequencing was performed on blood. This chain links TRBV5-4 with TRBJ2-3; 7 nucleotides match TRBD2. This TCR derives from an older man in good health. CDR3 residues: CASSSGGREIDTQYF. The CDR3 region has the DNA TGTGCCAGCAGCTCTGGTGGGCGGGAGATAGATACGCAGTATTTT.